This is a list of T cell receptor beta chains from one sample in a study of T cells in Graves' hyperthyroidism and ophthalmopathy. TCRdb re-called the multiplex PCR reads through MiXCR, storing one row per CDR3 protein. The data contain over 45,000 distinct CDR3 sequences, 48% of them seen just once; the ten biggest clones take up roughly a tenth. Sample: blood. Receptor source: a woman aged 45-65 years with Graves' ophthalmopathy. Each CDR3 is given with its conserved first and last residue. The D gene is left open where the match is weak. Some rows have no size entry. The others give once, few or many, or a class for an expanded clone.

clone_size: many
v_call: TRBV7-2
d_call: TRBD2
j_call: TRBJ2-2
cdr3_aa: CASSLALVAGDTGELFF
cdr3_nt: TGTGCCAGCAGCTTAGCGTTGGTAGCGGGAGACACCGGGGAGCTGTTTTTT

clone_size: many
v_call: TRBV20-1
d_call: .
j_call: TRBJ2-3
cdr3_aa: CSAKSADSAADTQYF
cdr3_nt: TGCAGTGCTAAATCCGCGGACAGTGCCGCAGATACGCAGTATTTT

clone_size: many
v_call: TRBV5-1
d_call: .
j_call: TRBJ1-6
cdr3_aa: CASSLSQARGSPLHF
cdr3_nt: TGCGCCAGCAGCTTGAGCCAGGCCCGGGGTTCACCCCTCCACTTT

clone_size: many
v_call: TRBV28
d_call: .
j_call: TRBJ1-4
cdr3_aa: CASSLGRREKLFF
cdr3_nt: TGTGCCAGCAGTCTTGGGAGAAGAGAAAAACTGTTTTTT

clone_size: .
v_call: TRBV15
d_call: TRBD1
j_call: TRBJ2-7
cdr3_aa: CATSRPPTGVGSYEQYF
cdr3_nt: TGTGCCACCAGCAGGCCCCCAACAGGGGTAGGCTCCTACGAGCAATACTTC

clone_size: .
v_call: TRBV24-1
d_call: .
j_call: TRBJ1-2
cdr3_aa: CASSDFPTDSSYGYTF
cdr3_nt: TGTGCCAGCAGTGATTTTCCTACCGATAGCAGCTATGGTTACACCTTC

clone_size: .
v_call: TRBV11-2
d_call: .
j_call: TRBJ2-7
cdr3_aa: CASSFKTSSGQESAYEQYF
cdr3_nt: TGTGCCAGCAGCTTCAAGACTAGCTCGGGACAGGAGAGCGCCTACGAGCAGTACTTC

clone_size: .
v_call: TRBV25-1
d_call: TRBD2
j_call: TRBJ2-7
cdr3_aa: CASSDISGGGPVHEQYF
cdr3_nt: TGTGCCAGCAGTGATATTAGCGGGGGGGGTCCGGTACACGAGCAGTACTTC

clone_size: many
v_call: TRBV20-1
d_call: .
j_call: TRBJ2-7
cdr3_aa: CSAGAGFNEQYF
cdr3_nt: TGCAGTGCTGGGGCGGGGTTTAACGAGCAGTACTTC

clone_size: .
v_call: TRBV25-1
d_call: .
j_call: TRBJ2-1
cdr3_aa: CARAGQGANEQFF
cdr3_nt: TGTGCTAGAGCTGGGCAGGGAGCAAATGAGCAGTTCTTC

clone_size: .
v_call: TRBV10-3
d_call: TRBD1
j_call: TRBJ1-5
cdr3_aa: CAIRVQGAGSNQPQHF
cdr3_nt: TGTGCCATCAGGGTCCAGGGGGCGGGTAGCAATCAGCCCCAGCATTTT

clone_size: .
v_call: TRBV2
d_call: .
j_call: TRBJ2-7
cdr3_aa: CASSRSPGNYEQYF
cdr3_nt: TGTGCCAGCAGTCGGTCCCCAGGCAACTACGAGCAGTACTTC

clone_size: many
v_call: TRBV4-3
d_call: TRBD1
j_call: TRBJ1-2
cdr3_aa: CASSPHPGQGNYGYTF
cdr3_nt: TGCGCCAGCAGCCCGCACCCGGGACAGGGGAACTATGGCTACACCTTC

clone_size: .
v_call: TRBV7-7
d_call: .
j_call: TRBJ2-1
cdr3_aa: CASSLGYWGSYNEQFF
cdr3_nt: TGTGCTAGCAGCTTAGGCTATTGGGGCTCCTACAATGAGCAGTTCTTC

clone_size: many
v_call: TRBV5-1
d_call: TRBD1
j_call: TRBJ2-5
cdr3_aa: CASSWTGGPQETQYF
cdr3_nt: TGCGCCAGCAGCTGGACAGGGGGCCCGCAAGAGACCCAGTACTTC

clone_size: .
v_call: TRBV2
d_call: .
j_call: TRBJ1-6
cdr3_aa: CASNIDRSSYNSPLHF
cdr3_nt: TGTGCCAGCAATATCGACAGGAGCTCCTATAATTCACCCCTCCACTTT

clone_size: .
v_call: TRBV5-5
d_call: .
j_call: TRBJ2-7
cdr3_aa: CASSLETALPYEQYF
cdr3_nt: TGTGCCAGCAGCTTGGAAACGGCGCTCCCCTACGAGCAGTACTTC

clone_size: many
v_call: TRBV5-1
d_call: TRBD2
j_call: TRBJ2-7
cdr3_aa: CASSLGAAGYYEQYF
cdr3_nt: TGCGCCAGCAGCTTGGGGGCAGCGGGGTACTACGAGCAGTACTTC

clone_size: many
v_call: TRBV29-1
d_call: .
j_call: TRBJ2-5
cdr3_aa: CSVEAGRETQYF
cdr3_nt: TGCAGCGTTGAGGCAGGGCGGGAGACCCAGTACTTC

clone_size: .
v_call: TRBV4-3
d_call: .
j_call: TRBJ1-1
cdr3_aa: CASSQEVWGMNTEAFF
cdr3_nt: TGCGCCAGCAGCCAAGAAGTTTGGGGAATGAACACTGAAGCTTTCTTT

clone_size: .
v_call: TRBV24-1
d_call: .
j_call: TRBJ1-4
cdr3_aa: CATSDALAPNEKLFF
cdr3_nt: TGTGCCACCAGTGATGCCTTGGCCCCAAACGAAAAACTGTTTTTT

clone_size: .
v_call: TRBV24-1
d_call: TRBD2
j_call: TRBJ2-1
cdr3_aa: CATSASGEGGDNEQFF
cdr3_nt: TGTGCCACCAGTGCTAGTGGGGAGGGCGGAGACAATGAGCAGTTCTTC

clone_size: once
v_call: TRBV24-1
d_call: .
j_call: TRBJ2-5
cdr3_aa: CATSDGGHQTQYF
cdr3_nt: TGTGCCACCAGTGATGGGGGTCATCAGACCCAGTACTTC

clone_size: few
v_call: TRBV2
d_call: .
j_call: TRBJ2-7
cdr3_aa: CASSPPGQGGYEQYF
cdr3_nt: TGTGCCAGCAGCCCGCCGGGACAAGGCGGCTACGAGCAGTACTTC

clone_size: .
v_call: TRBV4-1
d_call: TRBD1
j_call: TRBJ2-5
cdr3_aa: CASSQDKGAQETQYF
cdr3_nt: TGCGCCAGCAGCCAAGATAAGGGGGCTCAAGAGACCCAGTACTTC

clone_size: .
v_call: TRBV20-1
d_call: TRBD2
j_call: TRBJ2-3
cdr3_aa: CSARSLAGGQYF
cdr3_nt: TGCAGTGCTAGGTCACTAGCGGGGGGGCAGTATTTT

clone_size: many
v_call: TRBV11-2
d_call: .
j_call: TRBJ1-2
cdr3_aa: CASSIRTDNPGYTF
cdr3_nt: TGTGCCAGCAGCATCAGGACAGACAACCCTGGCTACACCTTC

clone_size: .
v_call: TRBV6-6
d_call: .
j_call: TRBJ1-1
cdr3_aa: CASSSEGMNTVAFF
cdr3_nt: TGTGCCAGCAGTTCGGAGGGGATGAACACTGTAGCGTTCTTT

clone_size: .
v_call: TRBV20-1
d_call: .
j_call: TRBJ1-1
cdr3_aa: CSAVGGDTEAFF
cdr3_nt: TGCAGTGCTGTCGGGGGGGACACGGAAGCTTTCTTT

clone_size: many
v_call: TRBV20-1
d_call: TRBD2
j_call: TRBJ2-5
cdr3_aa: CSASGGAQETQYF
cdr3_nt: TGCAGTGCTAGCGGGGGGGCCCAAGAGACCCAGTACTTC

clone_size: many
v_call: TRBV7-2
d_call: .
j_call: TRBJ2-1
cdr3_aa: CASSLYLVGLASRNEQFF
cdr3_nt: TGTGCCAGCAGCTTATACCTAGTGGGTCTAGCGAGTAGAAATGAGCAGTTCTTC

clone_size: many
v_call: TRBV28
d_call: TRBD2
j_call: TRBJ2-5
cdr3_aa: CASSKLARETQYF
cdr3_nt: TGTGCCAGCAGCAAACTAGCGCGAGAGACCCAGTACTTC

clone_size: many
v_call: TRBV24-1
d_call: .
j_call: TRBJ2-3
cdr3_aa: CATSDLRGTSTDTQYF
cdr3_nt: TGTGCCACCAGTGATTTGAGGGGGACTAGCACAGATACGCAGTATTTT

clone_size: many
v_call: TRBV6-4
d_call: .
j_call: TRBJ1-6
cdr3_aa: CASRSSSRYNSPLHF
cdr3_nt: TGTGCCAGCAGGTCGTCCTCACGCTATAATTCACCCCTCCACTTT

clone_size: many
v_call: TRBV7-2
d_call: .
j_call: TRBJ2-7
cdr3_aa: CASSLGGQGLYEQYF
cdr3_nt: TGTGCCAGCAGCTTAGGTGGGCAGGGCCTCTACGAGCAGTACTTC

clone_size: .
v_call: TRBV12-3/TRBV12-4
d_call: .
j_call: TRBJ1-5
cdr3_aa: CASSPGGETQHF
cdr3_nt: TGTGCCAGCAGCCCTGGAGGGGAGACCCAGCATTTT